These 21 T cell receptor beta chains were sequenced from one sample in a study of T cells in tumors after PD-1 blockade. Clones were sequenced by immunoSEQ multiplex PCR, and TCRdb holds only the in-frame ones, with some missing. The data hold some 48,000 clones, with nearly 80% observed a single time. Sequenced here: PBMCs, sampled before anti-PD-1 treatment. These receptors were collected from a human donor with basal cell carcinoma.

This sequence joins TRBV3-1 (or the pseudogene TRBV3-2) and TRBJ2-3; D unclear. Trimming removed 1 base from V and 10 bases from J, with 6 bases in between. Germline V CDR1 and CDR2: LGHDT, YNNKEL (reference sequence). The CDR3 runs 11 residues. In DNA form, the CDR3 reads TGTGCCAGCAGCCAAGGGGTTTCGCAGTATTTT. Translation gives CASSQGVSQYF.

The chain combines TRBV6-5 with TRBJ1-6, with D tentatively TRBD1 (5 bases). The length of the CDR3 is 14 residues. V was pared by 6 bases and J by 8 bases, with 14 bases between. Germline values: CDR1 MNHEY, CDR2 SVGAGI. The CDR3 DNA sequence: TGTGCCAGCAGCCGCCGGGGGGAGGATTCACCCCTCCACTTT. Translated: CASSRRGEDSPLHF.

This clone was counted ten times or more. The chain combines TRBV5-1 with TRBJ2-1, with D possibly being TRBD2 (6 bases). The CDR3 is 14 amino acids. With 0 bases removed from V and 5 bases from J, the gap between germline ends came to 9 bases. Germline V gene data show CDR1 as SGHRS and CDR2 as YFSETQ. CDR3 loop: CASSLGGIDNEQFF. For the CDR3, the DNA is TGCGCCAGCAGCTTGGGCGGGATAGACAATGAGCAGTTCTTC.

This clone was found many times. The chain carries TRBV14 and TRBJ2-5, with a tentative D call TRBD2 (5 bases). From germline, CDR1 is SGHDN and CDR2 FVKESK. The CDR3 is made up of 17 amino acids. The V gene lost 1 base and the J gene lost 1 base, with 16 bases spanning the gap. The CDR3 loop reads CASSQVSHRAVQETQYF. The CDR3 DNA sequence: TGTGCCAGCAGCCAAGTTTCACACCGAGCGGTCCAAGAGACCCAGTACTTC.

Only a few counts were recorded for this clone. CDR3 sequence (DNA): TGTGCCAGCAGCTCGGGGCGGGGGAACAGATTAACAGATACGCAGTATTTT. Amino acids: CASSSGRGNRLTDTQYF. The chain links TRBV9 to TRBJ2-3, with 7 positions matching TRBD2. CDR1 and CDR2 (germline): SGDLS, YYNGEE. The ends lost 4 bases at V and 3 bases at J; junction bases unmatched: 14. There are 17 residues in the CDR3. The full variable domain, rest sourced from reference TRBV9 and TRBJ2-3, is DSGVTQTPKHLITATGQRVTLRCSPRSGDLSVYWYQQSLDQGLQFLIQYYNGEERAKGNILERFSAQQFPDLHSELNLSSLELGDSALYFCASSSGRGNRLTDTQYFGPGTRLTVL.

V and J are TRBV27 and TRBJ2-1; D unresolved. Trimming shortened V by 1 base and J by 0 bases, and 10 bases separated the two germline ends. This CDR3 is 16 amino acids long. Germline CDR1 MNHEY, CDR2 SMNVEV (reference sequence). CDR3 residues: CASSLYSSPSYNEQFF. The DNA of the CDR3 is TGTGCCAGCAGTTTATATTCGAGCCCCTCCTACAATGAGCAGTTCTTC.

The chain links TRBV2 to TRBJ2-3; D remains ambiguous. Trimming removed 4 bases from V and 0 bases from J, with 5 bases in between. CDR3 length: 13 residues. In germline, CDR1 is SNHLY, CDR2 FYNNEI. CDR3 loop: CASSGPSTDTQYF. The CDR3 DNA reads TGTGCCAGCAGTGGGCCTAGCACAGATACGCAGTATTTT.

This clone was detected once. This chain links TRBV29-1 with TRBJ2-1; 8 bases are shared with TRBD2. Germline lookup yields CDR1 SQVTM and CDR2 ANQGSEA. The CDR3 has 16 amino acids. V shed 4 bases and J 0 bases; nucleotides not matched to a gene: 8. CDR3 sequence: CSVVAGSWTSYNEQFF. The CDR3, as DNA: TGCAGCGTTGTAGCGGGGAGCTGGACCTCCTACAATGAGCAGTTCTTC.

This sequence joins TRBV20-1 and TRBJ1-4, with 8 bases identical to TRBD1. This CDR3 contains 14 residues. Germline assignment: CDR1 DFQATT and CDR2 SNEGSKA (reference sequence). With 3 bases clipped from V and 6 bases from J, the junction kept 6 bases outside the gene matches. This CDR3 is CSASRDRRDEKLFF. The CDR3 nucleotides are TGCAGTGCTAGTAGGGACAGGAGGGATGAAAAACTGTTTTTT.

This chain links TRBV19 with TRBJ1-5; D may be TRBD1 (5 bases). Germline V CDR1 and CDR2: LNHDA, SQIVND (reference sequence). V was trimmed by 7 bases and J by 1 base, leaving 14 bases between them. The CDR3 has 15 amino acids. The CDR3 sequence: CASTFDGGSNQPQHF. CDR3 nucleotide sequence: TGTGCCAGTACCTTCGACGGGGGAAGCAATCAGCCCCAGCATTTT.

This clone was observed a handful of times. CDR3 nucleotide sequence: TGTGCCAGCAGACTTAAGGGGACTAGATGGGAGGAGACCCAGTACTTC. Translation: CASRLKGTRWEETQYF. This chain joins TRBV7-9 and TRBJ2-5; 8 bases are shared with TRBD2. The CDR3 is 16 amino acids. Germline-derived CDR1 and CDR2 are SEHNR and FQNEAQ (reference sequence). With V trimmed by 6 bases and J by 5 bases, 14 bases remained unmatched.

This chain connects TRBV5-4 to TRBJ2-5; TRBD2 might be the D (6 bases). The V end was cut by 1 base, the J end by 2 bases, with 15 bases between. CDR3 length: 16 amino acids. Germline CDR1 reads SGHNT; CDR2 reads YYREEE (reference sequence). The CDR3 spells CASSLPSETLQETQYF. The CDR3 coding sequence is TGTGCCAGCAGCTTGCCTAGCGAGACCTTACAAGAGACCCAGTACTTC.

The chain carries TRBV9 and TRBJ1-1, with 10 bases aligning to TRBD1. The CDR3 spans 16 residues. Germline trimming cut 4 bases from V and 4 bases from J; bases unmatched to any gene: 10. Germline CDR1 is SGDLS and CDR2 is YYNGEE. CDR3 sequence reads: CASSRSGTGVATEAFF. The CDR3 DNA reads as TGTGCCAGCAGCAGATCCGGGACAGGGGTGGCCACTGAAGCTTTCTTT.

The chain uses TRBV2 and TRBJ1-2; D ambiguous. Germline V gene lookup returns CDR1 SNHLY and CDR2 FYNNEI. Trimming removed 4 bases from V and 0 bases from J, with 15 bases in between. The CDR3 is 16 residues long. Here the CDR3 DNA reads TGTGCCAGCAGTGTCTCGGGCATCCGGGCTAACTATGGCTACACCTTC. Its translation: CASSVSGIRANYGYTF.

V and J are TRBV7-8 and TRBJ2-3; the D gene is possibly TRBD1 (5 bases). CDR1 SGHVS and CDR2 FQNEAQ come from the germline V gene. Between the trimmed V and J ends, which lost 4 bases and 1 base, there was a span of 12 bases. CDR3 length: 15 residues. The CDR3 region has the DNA TGTGCCAGCAGCTCCCGACAGAGACGCACAGATACGCAGTATTTT. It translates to CASSSRQRRTDTQYF. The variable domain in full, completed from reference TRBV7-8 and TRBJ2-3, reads GAGVSQSPRYKVAKRGQDVALRCDPISGHVSLFWYQQALGQGPEFLTYFQNEAQLDKSGLPSDRFFAERPEGSVSTLKIQRTQQEDSAVYLCASSSRQRRTDTQYFGPGTRLTVL.

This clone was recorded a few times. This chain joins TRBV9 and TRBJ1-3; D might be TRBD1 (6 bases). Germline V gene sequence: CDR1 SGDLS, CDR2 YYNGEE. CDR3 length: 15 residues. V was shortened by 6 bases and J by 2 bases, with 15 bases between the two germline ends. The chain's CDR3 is CASNPTGVTGNTIYF. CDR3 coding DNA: TGTGCCAGCAACCCGACAGGAGTCACTGGAAACACCATATATTTT.

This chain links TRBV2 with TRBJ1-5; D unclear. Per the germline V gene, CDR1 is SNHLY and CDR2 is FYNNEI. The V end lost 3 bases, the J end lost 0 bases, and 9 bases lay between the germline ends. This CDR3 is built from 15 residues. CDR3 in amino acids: CASSESGYSNQPQHF. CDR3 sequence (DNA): TGTGCCAGCAGTGAGTCGGGCTATAGCAATCAGCCCCAGCATTTT. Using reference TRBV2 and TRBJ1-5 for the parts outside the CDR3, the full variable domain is EPEVTQTPSHQVTQMGQEVILRCVPISNHLYFYWYRQILGQKVEFLVSFYNNEISEKSEIFDDQFSVERPDGSNFTLKIRSTKLEDSAMYFCASSESGYSNQPQHFGDGTRLSIL.

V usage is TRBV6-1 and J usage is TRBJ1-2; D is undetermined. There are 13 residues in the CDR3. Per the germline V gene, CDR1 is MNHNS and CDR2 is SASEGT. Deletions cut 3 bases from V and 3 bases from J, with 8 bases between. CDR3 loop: CASSDGRHYGYTF. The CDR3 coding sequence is TGTGCCAGCAGTGACGGCAGGCACTATGGCTACACCTTC.

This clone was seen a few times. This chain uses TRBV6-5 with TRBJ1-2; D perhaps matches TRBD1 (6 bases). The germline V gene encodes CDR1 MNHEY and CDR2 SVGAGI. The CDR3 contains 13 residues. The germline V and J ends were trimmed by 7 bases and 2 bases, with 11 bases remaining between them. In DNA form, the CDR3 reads TGTGCCAGCATCACTGGACAGAACTATGGCTACACCTTC. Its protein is CASITGQNYGYTF.

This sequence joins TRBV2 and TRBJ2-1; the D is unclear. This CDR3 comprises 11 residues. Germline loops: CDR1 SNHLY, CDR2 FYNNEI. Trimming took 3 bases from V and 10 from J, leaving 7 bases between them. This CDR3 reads CASSDLGEQFF. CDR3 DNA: TGTGCCAGCAGTGATTTGGGAGAGCAGTTCTTC.

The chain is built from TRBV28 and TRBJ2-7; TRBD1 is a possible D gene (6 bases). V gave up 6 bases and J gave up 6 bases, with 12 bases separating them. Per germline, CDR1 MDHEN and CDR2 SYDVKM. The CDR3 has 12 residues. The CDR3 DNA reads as TGTGCCAGCAGCACCAGGGGTTCCGAGCAGTACTTC. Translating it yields CASSTRGSEQYF.